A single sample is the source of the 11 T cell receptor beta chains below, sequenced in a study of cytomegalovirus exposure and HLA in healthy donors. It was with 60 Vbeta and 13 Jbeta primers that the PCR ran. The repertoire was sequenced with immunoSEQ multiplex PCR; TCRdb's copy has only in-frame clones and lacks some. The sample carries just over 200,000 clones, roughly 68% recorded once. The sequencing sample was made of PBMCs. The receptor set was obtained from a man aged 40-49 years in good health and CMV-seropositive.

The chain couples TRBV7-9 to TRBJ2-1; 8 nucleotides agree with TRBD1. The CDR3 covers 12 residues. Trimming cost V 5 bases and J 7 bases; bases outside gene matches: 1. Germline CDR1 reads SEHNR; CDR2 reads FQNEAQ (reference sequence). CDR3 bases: TGTGCCAGCAGCCGACAGGGGAATGAGCAGTTCTTC. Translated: CASSRQGNEQFF.

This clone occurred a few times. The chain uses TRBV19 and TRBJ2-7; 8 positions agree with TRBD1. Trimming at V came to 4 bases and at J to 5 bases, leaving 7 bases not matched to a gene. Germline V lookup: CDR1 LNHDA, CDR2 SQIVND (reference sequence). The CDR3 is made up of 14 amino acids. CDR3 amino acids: CASSTGQGLNEQYF. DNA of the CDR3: TGTGCCAGTAGTACAGGACAGGGACTCAACGAGCAGTACTTC.

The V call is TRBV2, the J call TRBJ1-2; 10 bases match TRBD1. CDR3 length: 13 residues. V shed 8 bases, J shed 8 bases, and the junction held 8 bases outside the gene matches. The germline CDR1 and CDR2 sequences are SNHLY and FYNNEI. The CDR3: CASGGQGKNGYTF. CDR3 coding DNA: TGTGCCAGCGGGGGACAGGGGAAAAACGGCTACACCTTC.

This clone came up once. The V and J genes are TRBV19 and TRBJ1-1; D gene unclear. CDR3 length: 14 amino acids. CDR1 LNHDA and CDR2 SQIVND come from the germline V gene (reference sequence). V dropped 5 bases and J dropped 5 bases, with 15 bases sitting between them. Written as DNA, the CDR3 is TGTGCCAGTAGTTGGGTCTCGAGGGCGACTGAAGCTTTCTTT. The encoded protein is CASSWVSRATEAFF.

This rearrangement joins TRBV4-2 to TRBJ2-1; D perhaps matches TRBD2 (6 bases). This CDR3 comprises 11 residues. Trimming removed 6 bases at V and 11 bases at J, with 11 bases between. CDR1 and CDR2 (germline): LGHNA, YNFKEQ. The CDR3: CASSPGGKQFF. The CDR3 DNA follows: TGTGCCAGCAGTCCCGGCGGGAAGCAGTTCTTC.

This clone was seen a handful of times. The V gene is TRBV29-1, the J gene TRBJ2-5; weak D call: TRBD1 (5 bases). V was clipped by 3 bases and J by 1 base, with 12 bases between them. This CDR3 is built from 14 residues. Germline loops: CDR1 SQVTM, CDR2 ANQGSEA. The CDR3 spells CSVDRVRAQETQYF. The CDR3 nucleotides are TGCAGCGTTGACAGGGTTCGGGCCCAAGAGACCCAGTACTTC.

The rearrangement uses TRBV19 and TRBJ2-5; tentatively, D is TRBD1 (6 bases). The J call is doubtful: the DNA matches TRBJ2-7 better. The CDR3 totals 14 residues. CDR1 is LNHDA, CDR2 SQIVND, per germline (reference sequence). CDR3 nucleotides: TGTGCCAGTAGTATACATGGACAGCCCTACGAGCAGTACTTC. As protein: CASSIHGQPYEQYF.

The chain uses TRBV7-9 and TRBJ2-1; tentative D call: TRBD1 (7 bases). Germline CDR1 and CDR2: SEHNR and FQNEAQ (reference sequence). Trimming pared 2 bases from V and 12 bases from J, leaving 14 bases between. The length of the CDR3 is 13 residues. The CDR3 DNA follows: TGTGCCAGCAGCTTAAAGGGGGGACAGCTGCAGTTCTTC. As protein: CASSLKGGQLQFF. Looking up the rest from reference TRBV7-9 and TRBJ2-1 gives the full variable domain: DTGVSQNPRHKITKRGQNVTFRCDPISEHNRLYWYRQTLGQGPEFLTYFQNEAQLEKSRLLSDRFSAERPKGSFSTLEIQRTEQGDSAMYLCASSLKGGQLQFFGPGTRLTVL.

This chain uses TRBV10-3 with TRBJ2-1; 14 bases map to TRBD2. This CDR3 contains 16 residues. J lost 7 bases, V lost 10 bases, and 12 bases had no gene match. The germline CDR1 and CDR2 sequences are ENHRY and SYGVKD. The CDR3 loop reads CATQPTSGGAGNEQFF. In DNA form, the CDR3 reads TGTGCCACTCAACCGACTAGCGGGGGGGCGGGGAATGAGCAGTTCTTC.

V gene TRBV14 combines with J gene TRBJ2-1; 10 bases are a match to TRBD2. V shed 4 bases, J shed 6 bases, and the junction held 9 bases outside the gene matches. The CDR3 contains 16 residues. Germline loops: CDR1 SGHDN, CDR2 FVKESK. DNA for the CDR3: TGTGCCAGCAGCCCGTTATTAGCGGGGGGTTCCAATGAGCAGTTCTTC. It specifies CASSPLLAGGSNEQFF. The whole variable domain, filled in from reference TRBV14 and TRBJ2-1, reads EAGVTQFPSHSVIEKGQTVTLRCDPISGHDNLYWYRRVMGKEIKFLLHFVKESKQDESGMPNNRFLAERTGGTYSTLKVQPAELEDSGVYFCASSPLLAGGSNEQFFGPGTRLTVL.

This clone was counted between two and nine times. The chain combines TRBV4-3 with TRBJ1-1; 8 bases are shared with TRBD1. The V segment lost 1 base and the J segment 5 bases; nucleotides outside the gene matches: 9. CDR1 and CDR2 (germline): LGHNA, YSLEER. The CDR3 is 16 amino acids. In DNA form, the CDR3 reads TGCGCCAGCAGCCAAGCCCTACAGGGGGTACGAACTGAAGCTTTCTTT. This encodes CASSQALQGVRTEAFF.